The 20 T cell receptor beta chains below all came from one sample that was sequenced in a study of T cells after yellow fever vaccination (dated by TCRdb to between 2018 and 2020). Receptor libraries were prepared by 5' RACE. The data were produced on an Illumina HiSeq 2500. TCRdb cleaned the public reads at Q25 with fastp, built clones with MiXCR and kept in-frame beta chains. Merged by CDR3 protein, the rows form single entries marked with the most common genes and DNA. The sample profile shows about 360,000 distinct CDR3 sequences; approximately 5.7% of them were found once. Over 12% of the sample lies in the top ten. Taken with the paper, the label for treatment or condition translates to: live attenuated yellow fever vaccine strain. The starting material was PBMCs, obtained 5 days after the yellow fever booster vaccination. These receptors were collected from a man aged 25-40 years who received the YFV17D yellow fever vaccine.

This clonotype showed up just a few times. The chain recombines TRBV7-8 with TRBJ2-5; maybe TRBD2 (5 bases). V was shortened by 2 bases and J by 2 bases, with 12 bases between the two germline ends. This CDR3 has 15 amino acids. Germline values: CDR1 SGHVS, CDR2 FQNEAQ. The CDR3 sequence: CASSLRGVSQETQYF. The CDR3 coding sequence is TGTGCCAGCAGCTTACGGGGAGTCTCTCAAGAGACCCAGTACTTC.

This clonotype was picked up many times. The chain recombines TRBV5-1 with TRBJ2-1; unclear D gene. Trimming shortened V by 0 bases and J by 3 bases, and 4 bases separated the two germline ends. The CDR3 contains 13 residues. Germline loops: CDR1 SGHRS, CDR2 YFSETQ. CDR3 DNA sequence: TGCGCCAGCAGCTTGGGCAGCTACAATGAGCAGTTCTTC. Translating gives CASSLGSYNEQFF. The entire variable domain, with the rest obtained from reference TRBV5-1 and TRBJ2-1, is as follows: KAGVTQTPRYLIKTRGQQVTLSCSPISGHRSVSWYQQTPGQGLQFLFEYFSETQRNKGNFPGRFSGRQFSNSRSEMNVSTLELGDSALYLCASSLGSYNEQFFGPGTRLTVL.

This clonotype was observed at least ten times. The chain joins TRBV18 to TRBJ2-2; 9 positions match TRBD1. Looked up from germline, CDR1 is KGHSH and CDR2 is LQKENI. V shed 3 bases, J shed 6 bases, and the junction held 5 bases outside the gene matches. The CDR3 extends over 15 amino acids. CDR3 residues: CASSPLGQGPGELFF. The CDR3 DNA reads TGTGCCAGCTCACCGCTTGGACAGGGGCCCGGGGAGCTGTTTTTT.

V gene TRBV12-3 or TRBV12-4 combines with J gene TRBJ1-2; the D is unclear. Trimming left V 6 bases short and J 7 bases short, with 9 bases between. This CDR3 is built from 11 residues. The CDR3 DNA sequence: TGTGCCAGCAGAAGTACGGGTGGCTACACCTTC. It codes for CASRSTGGYTF.

This chain links TRBV4-3 with TRBJ1-1; D remains unclear. Between the trimmed V and J ends, which lost 0 bases and 5 bases, there was a span of 10 bases. CDR1 and CDR2 from the germline V gene are LGHNA and YSLEER. The CDR3 contains 14 residues. The CDR3 spells CASSQDIKGTEAFF. The CDR3 nucleotides read TGCGCCAGCAGCCAAGATATTAAAGGTACTGAAGCTTTCTTT.

The rearrangement uses TRBV20-1 and TRBJ2-7; TRBD2 might be the D (6 bases). This CDR3 has 14 amino acids. The germline gives CDR1 DFQATT, CDR2 SNEGSKA (reference sequence). V shed 3 bases and J shed 1 base, with 13 bases lying between them. DNA for the CDR3: TGCAGTGCTAGGTCGCTAGCGAGGTCCTACGAGCAGTACTTC. This gives the protein CSARSLARSYEQYF.

This rearrangement joins TRBV28 to TRBJ2-1; D possibly corresponds to TRBD2 (6 bases). Germline V gene data show CDR1 as MDHEN and CDR2 as SYDVKM. V shed 6 bases and J shed 7 bases, with 22 bases lying between them. The CDR3 is 16 amino acids. The CDR3 sequence: CASRGGSLASSNEQFF. The DNA of the CDR3 is TGTGCCAGCAGAGGAGGATCGCTAGCGAGTTCGAATGAGCAGTTCTTC.

This clonotype was counted at least ten times. The chain carries TRBV21-1 and TRBJ2-2; TRBD1 is the table's D call, not checked against the DNA. TRBV21-1 is a documented pseudogene. The CDR3 has 18 residues. For the CDR3, the DNA is TGTGCCAGCAGCAAAGCGGGAGCCTGGGGGGCGAACACCGGGGAGCTGTTTTTT. It specifies CASSKAGAWGANTGELFF.

This clonotype was detected only a few times. The chain links TRBV10-3 to TRBJ2-5; D unresolved. Trimming took off 6 bases at V and 1 base at J, with 6 bases between the two ends. This CDR3 has 12 amino acids. CDR1 is ENHRY, CDR2 SYGVKD, per germline. In nucleotides, the CDR3 is TGTGCCATCAGGGACGGCCAAGAGACCCAGTACTTC. Its protein product is CAIRDGQETQYF.

This chain uses TRBV20-1 with TRBJ2-7; D is unresolved. Germline V gene lookup returns CDR1 DFQATT and CDR2 SNEGSKA (reference sequence). Deletions cut 1 base from V and 2 bases from J, with 6 bases between. The CDR3 loop spans 12 amino acids. The CDR3 loop reads CSARGNTYEQYF. The CDR3 DNA is TGCAGTGCTAGAGGCAACACCTACGAGCAGTACTTC.

This chain uses TRBV20-1 with TRBJ1-4, with D perhaps TRBD1 (6 bases). Trimming removed 2 bases from V and 8 bases from J, with 12 bases in between. The CDR3 totals 13 residues. Germline CDR1 DFQATT, CDR2 SNEGSKA (reference sequence). In nucleotides, the CDR3 is TGCAGTGCTAGAACAGGGTCGGACGAAAAACTGTTTTTT. Translating gives CSARTGSDEKLFF.

The CDR3 sequence is CASSNPGLQGNTGELFF. The CDR3 region has the DNA TGTGCCAGCAGCAACCCAGGTCTACAGGGGAACACCGGGGAGCTGTTTTTT. V is TRBV4-2 and J is TRBJ2-2; D perhaps matches TRBD1 (6 bases). The germline V gene has CDR1 LGHNA and CDR2 YNFKEQ. V lost 5 bases, J lost 1 base, and 17 bases lay in between. The CDR3 has 17 residues.

This clonotype was counted many times. The V gene is TRBV24-1, the J gene TRBJ2-2; 7 bases agree with TRBD2. V shed 9 bases, J shed 6 bases, and the junction held 6 bases outside the gene matches. The germline gives CDR1 KGHDR, CDR2 SFDVKD. The CDR3 runs 13 residues. In DNA form, the CDR3 reads TGTGCCACCTATGGGGGGGATCCCGGGGAGCTGTTTTTT. This encodes CATYGGDPGELFF.

V is TRBV4-1 and J is TRBJ2-1; 8 bases match TRBD2. Germline V gene sequence: CDR1 MGHRA, CDR2 YSYEKL. The CDR3 is 19 amino acids. V was pared by 1 base and J by 4 bases, with 15 bases of the junction left unmatched. Here the CDR3 DNA reads TGCGCCAGCAGCCAAGGTGGGGGGGTTGTTAGCGGGATTTACAATGAGCAGTTCTTC. Protein product: CASSQGGGVVSGIYNEQFF.

This clonotype appeared many times. J is TRBJ1-1 and V is TRBV5-1; D perhaps matches TRBD1 (5 bases). The V and J ends lost 6 bases and 4 bases respectively, with 16 bases between them. The CDR3 sequence is 14 residues long. From germline, CDR1 is SGHRS and CDR2 YFSETQ. The CDR3 sequence: CASTLGGVSTEAFF. CDR3 in DNA: TGCGCCAGCACATTAGGAGGGGTTTCCACTGAAGCTTTCTTT. The whole variable domain, remainder taken from reference TRBV5-1 and TRBJ1-1, is KAGVTQTPRYLIKTRGQQVTLSCSPISGHRSVSWYQQTPGQGLQFLFEYFSETQRNKGNFPGRFSGRQFSNSRSEMNVSTLELGDSALYLCASTLGGVSTEAFFGQGTRLTVV.

The chain links TRBV5-1 to TRBJ2-2, with D possibly matching TRBD1 (6 bases). CDR1 is SGHRS, CDR2 YFSETQ, per germline. V lost 4 bases, J lost 7 bases, and 17 bases lay in between. The length of the CDR3 is 15 residues. The DNA for the CDR3 is TGCGCCAGCAGCCTCCGGGACACCGATGTCGGGGAGCTGTTTTTT. This encodes CASSLRDTDVGELFF.

This clonotype has only a few counts. The rearrangement uses TRBV4-3 and TRBJ1-1, with D possibly being TRBD1 (6 bases). This CDR3 spans 13 amino acids. CDR1 and CDR2 from the germline V gene are LGHNA and YSLEER. The germline V and J ends were trimmed by 4 bases and 11 bases, with 17 bases remaining between them. The CDR3 protein is CASSRTGGTHAFF. CDR3 DNA sequence: TGCGCCAGCAGCCGAACGGGGGGGACACATGCTTTCTTT.

This clonotype was counted a few times. The chain carries TRBV6-5 and TRBJ1-3; TRBD1 is a possible D gene (6 bases). This CDR3 is 16 amino acids long. CDR1 and CDR2 from the germline V gene are MNHEY and SVGAGI. Trimming took off 2 bases at V and 0 bases at J, with 11 bases between the two ends. Here the CDR3 reads CASSYDRKSSGNTIYF. CDR3 DNA sequence: TGTGCCAGCAGTTACGACAGGAAGAGCTCTGGAAACACCATATATTTT.

This clonotype was recorded many times. The chain joins TRBV7-2 to TRBJ1-1, with 7 positions matching TRBD1. The CDR3 totals 15 residues. Trimming removed 0 bases from V and 8 bases from J; junction bases left unmatched: 9. Germline V gene sequence: CDR1 SGHTA, CDR2 FQGNSA. CDR3 residues: CASSLATGVGKEAFF. For the CDR3, the DNA is TGTGCCAGCAGCTTAGCTACAGGGGTTGGGAAAGAAGCTTTCTTT.

The sample holds many counts of this clonotype. The chain carries TRBV5-1 and TRBJ2-1; 10 bases match TRBD2. The CDR3 loop spans 15 amino acids. After removal of 4 bases from V and 5 bases from J, the junction contained 6 bases not matched to a gene. In germline, CDR1 is SGHRS, CDR2 YFSETQ. CDR3 protein: CASSGGTSANNEQFF. CDR3 DNA sequence: TGCGCCAGCAGCGGTGGGACTAGCGCAAACAATGAGCAGTTCTTC.